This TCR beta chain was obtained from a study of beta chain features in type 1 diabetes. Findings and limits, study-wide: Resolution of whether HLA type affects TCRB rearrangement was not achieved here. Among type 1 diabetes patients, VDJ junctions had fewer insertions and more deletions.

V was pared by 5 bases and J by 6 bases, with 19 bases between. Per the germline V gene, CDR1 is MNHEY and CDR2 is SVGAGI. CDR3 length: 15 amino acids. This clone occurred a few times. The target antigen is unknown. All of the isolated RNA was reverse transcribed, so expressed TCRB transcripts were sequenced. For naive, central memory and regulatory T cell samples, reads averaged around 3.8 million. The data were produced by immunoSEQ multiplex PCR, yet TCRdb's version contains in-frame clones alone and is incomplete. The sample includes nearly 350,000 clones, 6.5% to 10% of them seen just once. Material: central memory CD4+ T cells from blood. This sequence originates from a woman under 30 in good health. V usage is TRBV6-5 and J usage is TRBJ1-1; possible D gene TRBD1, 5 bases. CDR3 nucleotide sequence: TGTGCCAGCAGTCGGGACTTGAGGGGTCAGGCTGAAGCTTTCTTT. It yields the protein CASSRDLRGQAEAFF.